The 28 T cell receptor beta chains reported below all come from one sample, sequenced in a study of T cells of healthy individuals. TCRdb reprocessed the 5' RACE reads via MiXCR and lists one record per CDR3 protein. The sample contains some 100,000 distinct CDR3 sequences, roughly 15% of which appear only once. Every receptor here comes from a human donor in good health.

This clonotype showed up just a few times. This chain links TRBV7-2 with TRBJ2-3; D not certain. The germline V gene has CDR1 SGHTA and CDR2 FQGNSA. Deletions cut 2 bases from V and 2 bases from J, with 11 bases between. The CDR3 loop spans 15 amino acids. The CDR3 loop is CASSLNLIHTDTQYF. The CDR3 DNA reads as TGTGCCAGCAGCTTAAACCTTATACACACAGATACGCAGTATTTT.

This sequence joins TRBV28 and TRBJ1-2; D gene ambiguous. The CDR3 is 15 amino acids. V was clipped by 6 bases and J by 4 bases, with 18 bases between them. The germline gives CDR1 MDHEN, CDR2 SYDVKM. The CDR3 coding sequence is TGTGCCAGCAGGGTCGACGGTCCCAAGGGCTATGGCTACACCTTC. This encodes CASRVDGPKGYGYTF.

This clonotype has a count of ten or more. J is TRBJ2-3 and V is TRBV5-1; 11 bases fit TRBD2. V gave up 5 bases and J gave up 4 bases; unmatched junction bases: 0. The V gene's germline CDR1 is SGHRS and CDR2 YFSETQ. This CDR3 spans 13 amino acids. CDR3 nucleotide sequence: TGCGCCAGCAGGGGACTAGCGGCAGATACGCAGTATTTT. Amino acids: CASRGLAADTQYF. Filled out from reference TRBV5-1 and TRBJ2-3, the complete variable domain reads KAGVTQTPRYLIKTRGQQVTLSCSPISGHRSVSWYQQTPGQGLQFLFEYFSETQRNKGNFPGRFSGRQFSNSRSEMNVSTLELGDSALYLCASRGLAADTQYFGPGTRLTVL.

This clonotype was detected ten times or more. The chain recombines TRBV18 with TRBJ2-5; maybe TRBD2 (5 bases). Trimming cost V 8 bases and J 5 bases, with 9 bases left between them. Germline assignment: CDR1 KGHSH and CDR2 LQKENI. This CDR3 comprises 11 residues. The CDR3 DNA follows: TGTGCCAGCAGCCCGGGGGAGACCCAGTACTTC. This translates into CASSPGETQYF.

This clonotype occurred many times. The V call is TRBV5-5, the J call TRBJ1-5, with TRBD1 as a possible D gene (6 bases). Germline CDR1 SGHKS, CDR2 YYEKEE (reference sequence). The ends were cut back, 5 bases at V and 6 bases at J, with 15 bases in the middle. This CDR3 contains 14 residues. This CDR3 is CASRVTGGSQPQHF. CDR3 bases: TGTGCCAGCAGGGTGACAGGAGGGTCTCAGCCCCAGCATTTT.

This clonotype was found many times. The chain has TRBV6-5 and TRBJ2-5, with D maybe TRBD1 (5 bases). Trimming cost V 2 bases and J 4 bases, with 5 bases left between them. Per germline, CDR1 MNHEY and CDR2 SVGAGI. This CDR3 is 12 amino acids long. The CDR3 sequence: CASSYRGETQYF. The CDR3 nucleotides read TGTGCCAGCAGTTACAGGGGAGAGACCCAGTACTTC.

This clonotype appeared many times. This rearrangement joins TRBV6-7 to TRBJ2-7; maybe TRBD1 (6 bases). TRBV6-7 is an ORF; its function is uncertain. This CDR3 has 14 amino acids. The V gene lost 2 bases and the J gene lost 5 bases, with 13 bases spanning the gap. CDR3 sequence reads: CASSYPSQGHEQYF. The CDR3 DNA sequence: TGTGCCAGCAGTTACCCTTCACAGGGCCACGAGCAGTACTTC.

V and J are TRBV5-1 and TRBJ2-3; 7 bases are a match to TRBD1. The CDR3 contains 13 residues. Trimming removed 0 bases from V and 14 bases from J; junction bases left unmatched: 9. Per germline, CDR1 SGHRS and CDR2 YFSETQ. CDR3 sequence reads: CASSLGEGAASYF. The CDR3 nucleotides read TGCGCCAGCAGCTTGGGCGAGGGGGCAGCGTCGTATTTT.

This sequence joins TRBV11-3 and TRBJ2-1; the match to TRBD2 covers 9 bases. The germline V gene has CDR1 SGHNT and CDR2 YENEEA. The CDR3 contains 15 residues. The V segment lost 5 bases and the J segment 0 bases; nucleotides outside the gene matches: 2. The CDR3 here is CASSKLAGSYNEQFF. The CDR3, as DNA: TGTGCCAGCAGCAAACTAGCGGGCTCCTACAATGAGCAGTTCTTC.

In nucleotides, the CDR3 is TGCAGCGGGCGGGGCGGGAGAACAAATGAGCAGTTCTTC. Protein product: CSGRGGRTNEQFF. This rearrangement joins TRBV29-1 to TRBJ2-1, with 7 bases lining up with TRBD2. The CDR3 length is 13 residues. The germline V gene has CDR1 SQVTM and CDR2 ANQGSEA. V was pared by 7 bases and J by 7 bases, with 10 bases of the junction left unmatched.

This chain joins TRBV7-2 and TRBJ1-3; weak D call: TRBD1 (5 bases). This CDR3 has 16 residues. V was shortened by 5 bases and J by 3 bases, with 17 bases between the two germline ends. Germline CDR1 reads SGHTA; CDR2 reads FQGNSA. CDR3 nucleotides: TGTGCCAGCAGCACCGGAAGGGGTGGAATTGGAAACACCATATATTTT. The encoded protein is CASSTGRGGIGNTIYF. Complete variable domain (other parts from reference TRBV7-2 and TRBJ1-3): GAGVSQSPSNKVTEKGKDVELRCDPISGHTALYWYRQSLGQGLEFLIYFQGNSAPDKSGLPSDRFSAERTGGSVSTLTIQRTQQEDSAVYLCASSTGRGGIGNTIYFGEGSWLTVV.

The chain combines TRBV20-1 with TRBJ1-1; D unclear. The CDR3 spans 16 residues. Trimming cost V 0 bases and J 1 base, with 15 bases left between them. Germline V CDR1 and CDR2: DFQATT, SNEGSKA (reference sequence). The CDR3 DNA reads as TGCAGTGCTAGAGATGTCAGTCTAAACTCGAACACTGAAGCTTTCTTT. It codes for CSARDVSLNSNTEAFF.

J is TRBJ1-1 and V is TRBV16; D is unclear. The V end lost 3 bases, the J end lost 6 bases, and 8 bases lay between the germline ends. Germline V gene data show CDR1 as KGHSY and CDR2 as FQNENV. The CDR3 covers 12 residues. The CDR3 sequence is CASSHSPSEAFF. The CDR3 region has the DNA TGTGCCAGCAGCCATAGCCCCTCTGAAGCTTTCTTT.

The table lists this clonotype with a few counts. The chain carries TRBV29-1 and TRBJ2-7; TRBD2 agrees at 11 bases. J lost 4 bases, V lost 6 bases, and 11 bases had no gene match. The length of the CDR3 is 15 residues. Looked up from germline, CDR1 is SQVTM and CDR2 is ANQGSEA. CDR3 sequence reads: CSVPGTSGSLYEQYF. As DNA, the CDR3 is TGCAGCGTCCCCGGGACTAGCGGATCCTTATACGAGCAGTACTTC.

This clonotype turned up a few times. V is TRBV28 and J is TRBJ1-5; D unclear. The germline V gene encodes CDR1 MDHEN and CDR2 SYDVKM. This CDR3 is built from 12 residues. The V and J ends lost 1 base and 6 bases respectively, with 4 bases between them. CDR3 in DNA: TGTGCCAGCAGTTTATTAGGTCAGCCCCAGCATTTT. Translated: CASSLLGQPQHF.

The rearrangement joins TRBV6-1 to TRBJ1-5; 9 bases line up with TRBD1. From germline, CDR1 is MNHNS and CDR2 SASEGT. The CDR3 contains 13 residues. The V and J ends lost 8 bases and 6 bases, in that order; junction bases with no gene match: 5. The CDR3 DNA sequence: TGTGCCAGCGCGGACAGGGGTTTTCAGCCCCAGCATTTT. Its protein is CASADRGFQPQHF.

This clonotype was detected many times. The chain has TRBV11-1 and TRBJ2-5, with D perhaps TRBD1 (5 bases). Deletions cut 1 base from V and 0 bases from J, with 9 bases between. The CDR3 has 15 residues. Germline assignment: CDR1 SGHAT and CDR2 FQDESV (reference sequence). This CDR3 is CASSLEQEYQETQYF. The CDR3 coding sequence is TGTGCCAGCAGCTTAGAACAGGAGTACCAAGAGACCCAGTACTTC.

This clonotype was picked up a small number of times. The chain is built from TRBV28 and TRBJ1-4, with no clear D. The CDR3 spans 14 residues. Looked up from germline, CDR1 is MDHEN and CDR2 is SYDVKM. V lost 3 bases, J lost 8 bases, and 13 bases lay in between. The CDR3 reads CASSFFSVGEKLFF. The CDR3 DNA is TGTGCCAGCAGTTTTTTCTCCGTCGGGGAAAAACTGTTTTTT.

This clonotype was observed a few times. The CDR3 coding sequence is TGCGCCAGCAGCCAAGATCTTGTACAGGGGAAAGGGCAGCCCCAGCATTTT. As protein: CASSQDLVQGKGQPQHF. The gene calls are TRBV4-3 and TRBJ1-5, with TRBD1 identical over 7 bases. The CDR3 sequence is 17 residues long. The junction had 12 bases not matched to a gene; V was cut back by 0 bases and J by 7 bases. Per germline, CDR1 LGHNA and CDR2 YSLEER.

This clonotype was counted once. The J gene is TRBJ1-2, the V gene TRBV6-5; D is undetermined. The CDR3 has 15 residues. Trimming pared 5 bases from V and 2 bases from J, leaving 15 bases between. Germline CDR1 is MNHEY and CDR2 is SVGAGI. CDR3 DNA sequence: TGTGCCAGCAGTCGCGCCGGGCAGGCGAACTATGGCTACACCTTC. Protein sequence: CASSRAGQANYGYTF.

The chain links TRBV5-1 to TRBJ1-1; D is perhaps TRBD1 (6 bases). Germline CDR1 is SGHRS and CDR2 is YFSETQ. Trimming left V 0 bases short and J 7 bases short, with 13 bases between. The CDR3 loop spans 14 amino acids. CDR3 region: CASSLDRGAIEAFF. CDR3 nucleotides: TGCGCCAGCAGCTTGGATAGGGGGGCCATTGAAGCTTTCTTT.

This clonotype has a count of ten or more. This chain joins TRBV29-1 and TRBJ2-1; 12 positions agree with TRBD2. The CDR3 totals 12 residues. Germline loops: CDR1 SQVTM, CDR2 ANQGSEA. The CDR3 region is CSASGGAHEQFF. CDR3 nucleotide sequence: TGCTCGGCTAGCGGGGGGGCCCATGAGCAGTTCTTC.

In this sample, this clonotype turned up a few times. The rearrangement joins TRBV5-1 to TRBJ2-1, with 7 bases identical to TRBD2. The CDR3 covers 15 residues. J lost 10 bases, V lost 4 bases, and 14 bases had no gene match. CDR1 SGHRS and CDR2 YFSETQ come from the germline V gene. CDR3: CASSPSGSWEGEQFF. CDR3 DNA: TGCGCCAGCAGCCCCTCGGGGTCCTGGGAGGGGGAGCAGTTCTTC.

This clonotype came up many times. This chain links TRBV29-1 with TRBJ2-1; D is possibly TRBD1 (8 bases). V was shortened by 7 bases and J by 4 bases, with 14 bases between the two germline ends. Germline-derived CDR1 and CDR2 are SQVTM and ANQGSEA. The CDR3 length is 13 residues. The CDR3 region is CSGGGTGYNEQFF. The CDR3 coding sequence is TGCAGCGGGGGGGGGACAGGTTACAATGAGCAGTTCTTC.

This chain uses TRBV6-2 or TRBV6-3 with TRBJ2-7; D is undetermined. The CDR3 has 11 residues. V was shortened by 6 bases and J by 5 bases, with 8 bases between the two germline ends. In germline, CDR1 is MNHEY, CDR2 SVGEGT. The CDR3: CASSLGHEQYF. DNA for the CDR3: TGTGCCAGCAGCCTCGGTCACGAGCAGTACTTC.

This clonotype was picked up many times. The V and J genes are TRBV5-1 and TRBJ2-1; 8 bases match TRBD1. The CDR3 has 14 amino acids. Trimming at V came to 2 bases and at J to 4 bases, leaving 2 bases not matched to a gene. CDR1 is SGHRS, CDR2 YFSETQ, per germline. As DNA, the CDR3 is TGCGCCAGCAGCTTTGACAGGGGTTACAATGAGCAGTTCTTC. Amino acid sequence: CASSFDRGYNEQFF. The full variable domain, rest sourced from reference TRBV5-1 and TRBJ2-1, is KAGVTQTPRYLIKTRGQQVTLSCSPISGHRSVSWYQQTPGQGLQFLFEYFSETQRNKGNFPGRFSGRQFSNSRSEMNVSTLELGDSALYLCASSFDRGYNEQFFGPGTRLTVL.

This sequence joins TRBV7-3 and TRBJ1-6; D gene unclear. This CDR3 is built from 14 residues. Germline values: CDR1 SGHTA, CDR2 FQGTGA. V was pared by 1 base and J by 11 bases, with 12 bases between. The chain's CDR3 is CASSLIPGGTPLHF. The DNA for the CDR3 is TGTGCCAGCAGCTTAATACCAGGCGGGACACCCCTCCACTTT.

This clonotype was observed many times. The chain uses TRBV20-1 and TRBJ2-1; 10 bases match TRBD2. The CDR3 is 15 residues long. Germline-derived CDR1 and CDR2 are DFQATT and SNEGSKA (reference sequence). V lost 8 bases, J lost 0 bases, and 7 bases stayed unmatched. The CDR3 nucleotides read TGCAGTCTAGCGGGGGCTATAAGCTCCTACAATGAGCAGTTCTTC. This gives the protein CSLAGAISSYNEQFF.